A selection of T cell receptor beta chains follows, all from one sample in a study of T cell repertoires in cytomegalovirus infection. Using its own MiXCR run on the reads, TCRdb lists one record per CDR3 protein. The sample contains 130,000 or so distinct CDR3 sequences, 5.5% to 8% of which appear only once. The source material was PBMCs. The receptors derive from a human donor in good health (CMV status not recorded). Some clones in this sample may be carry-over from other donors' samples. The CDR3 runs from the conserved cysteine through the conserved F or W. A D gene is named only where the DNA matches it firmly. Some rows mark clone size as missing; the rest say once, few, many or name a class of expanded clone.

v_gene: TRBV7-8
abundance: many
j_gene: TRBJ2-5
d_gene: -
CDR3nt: TGTGCCAGCAGCTTAGGGCTTAGGGAGACCCAGTACTTC
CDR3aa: CASSLGLRETQYF

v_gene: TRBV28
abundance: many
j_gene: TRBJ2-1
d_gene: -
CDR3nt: TGTGCCAGCAGGACCCCAGGCCATGAGCAGTTCTTC
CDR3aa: CASRTPGHEQFF

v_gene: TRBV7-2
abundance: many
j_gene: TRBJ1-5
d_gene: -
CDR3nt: TGTGCCAGCAGCTTAGGATCCTCCTATCAGCCCCAGCATTTT
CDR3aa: CASSLGSSYQPQHF

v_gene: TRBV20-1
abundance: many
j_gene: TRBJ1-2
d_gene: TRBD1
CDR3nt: TGCAGTGCTAGGCGACAGGGGTACTATGGCTACACCTTC
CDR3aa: CSARRQGYYGYTF

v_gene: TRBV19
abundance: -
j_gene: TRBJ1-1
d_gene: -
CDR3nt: TGTGCCAGTAGTATGGTACCGGAGAACACTGAAGCTTTCTTT
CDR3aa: CASSMVPENTEAFF

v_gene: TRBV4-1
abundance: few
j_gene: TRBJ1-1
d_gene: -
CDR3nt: TGCGCCAGCAGCCAAACCTGGGGAACGAACACTGAAGCTTTCTTT
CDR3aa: CASSQTWGTNTEAFF

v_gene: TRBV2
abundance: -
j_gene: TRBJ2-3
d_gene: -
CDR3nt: TGTGCCAGCAGTGAAAGTAGAATTGATACGCAGTATTTT
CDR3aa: CASSESRIDTQYF

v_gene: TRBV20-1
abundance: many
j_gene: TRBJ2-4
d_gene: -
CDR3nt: TGCAGTGCTACAATCCTCCAAAACATTCAGTACTTC
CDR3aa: CSATILQNIQYF

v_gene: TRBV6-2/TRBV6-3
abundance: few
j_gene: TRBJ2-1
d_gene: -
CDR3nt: TGTGCCAGCAGTTACAATTCTGGGGGGCCCCCATACAATGAGCAGTTCTTC
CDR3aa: CASSYNSGGPPYNEQFF

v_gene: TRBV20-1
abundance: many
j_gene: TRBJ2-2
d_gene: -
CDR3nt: TGCAGTGCTGGGGGGACAGCCACCGGGGAGCTGTTTTTT
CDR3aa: CSAGGTATGELFF

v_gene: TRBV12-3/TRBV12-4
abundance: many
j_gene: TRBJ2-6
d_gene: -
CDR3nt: TGTGCCAGCAGCCTCCGGGCCCAGAGGTCACCCGGGGCCAACGTCCTGACTTTC
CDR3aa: CASSLRAQRSPGANVLTF